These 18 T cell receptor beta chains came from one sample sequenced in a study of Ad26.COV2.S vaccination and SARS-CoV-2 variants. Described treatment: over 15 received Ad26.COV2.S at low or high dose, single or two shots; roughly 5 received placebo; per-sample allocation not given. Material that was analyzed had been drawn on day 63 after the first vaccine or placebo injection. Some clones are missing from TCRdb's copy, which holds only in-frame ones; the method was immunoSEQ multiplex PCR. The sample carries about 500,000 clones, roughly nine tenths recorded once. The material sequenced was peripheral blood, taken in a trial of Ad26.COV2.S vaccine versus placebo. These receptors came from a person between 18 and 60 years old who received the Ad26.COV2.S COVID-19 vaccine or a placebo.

CDR3 bases: TGTGCCAGCTCACCGGCAGCGGGAGGGTCCTACGAGCAGTACTTC. This codes for CASSPAAGGSYEQYF. J is TRBJ2-7 and V is TRBV18, with 10 bases fitting TRBD2. This CDR3 region has 15 residues. V lost 3 bases to trimming and J lost 1 base; unmatched junction nucleotides: 3. Per the germline V gene, CDR1 is KGHSH and CDR2 is LQKENI.

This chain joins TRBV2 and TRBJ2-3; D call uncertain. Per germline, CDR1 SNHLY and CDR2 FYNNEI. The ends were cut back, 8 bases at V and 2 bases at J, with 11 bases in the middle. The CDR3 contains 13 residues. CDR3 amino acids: CASHGYFTDTQYF. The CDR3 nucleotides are TGTGCCAGCCACGGTTATTTCACAGATACGCAGTATTTT.

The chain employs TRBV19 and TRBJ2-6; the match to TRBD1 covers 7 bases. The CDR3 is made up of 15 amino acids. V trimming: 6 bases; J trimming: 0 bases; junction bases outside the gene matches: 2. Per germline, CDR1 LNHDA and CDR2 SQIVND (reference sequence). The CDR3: CASRDRSSGANVLTF. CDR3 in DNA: TGTGCCAGTAGGGACAGGAGCTCTGGGGCCAACGTCCTGACTTTC.

CDR3 protein: CAISDETQRSGNTIYF. CDR3 in DNA: TGTGCCATCAGTGACGAGACACAACGATCTGGAAACACCATATATTTT. The gene calls are TRBV10-3 and TRBJ1-3; D unresolved. V shed 3 bases and J shed 1 base, with 13 bases lying between them. Germline assignment: CDR1 ENHRY and CDR2 SYGVKD. The CDR3 length is 16 residues.

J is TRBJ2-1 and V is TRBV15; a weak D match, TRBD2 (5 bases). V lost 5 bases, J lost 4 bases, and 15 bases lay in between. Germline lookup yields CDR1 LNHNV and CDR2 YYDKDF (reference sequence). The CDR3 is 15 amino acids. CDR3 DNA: TGTGCCACCAGCCTCCAAGCGGCGGGTTACAATGAGCAGTTCTTC. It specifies CATSLQAAGYNEQFF.

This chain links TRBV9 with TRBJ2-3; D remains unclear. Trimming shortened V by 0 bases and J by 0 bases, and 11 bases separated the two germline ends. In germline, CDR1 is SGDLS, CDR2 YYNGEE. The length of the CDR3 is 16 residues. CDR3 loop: CASSVVSDFSTDTQYF. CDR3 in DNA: TGTGCCAGCAGCGTAGTATCGGATTTTAGCACAGATACGCAGTATTTT.

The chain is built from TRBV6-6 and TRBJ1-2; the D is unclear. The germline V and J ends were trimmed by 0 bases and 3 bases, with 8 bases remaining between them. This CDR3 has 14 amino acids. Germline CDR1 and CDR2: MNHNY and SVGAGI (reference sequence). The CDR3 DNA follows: TGTGCCAGCAGTTACTCGAAGCGTGACTATGGCTACACCTTC. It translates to CASSYSKRDYGYTF.

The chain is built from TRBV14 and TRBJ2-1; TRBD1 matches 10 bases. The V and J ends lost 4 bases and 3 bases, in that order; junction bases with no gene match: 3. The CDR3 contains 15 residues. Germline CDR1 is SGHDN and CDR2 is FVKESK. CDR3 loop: CASSRDRGDYNEQFF. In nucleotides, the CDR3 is TGTGCCAGCAGCCGGGACAGGGGCGACTACAATGAGCAGTTCTTC.

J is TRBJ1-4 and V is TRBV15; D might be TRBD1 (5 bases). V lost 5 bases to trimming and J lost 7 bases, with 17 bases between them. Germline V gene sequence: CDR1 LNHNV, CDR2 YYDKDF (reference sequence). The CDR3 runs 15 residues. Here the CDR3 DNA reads TGTGCCACCAGCTCGACCGGGGCCAACCTTGAAAAACTGTTTTTT. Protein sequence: CATSSTGANLEKLFF.

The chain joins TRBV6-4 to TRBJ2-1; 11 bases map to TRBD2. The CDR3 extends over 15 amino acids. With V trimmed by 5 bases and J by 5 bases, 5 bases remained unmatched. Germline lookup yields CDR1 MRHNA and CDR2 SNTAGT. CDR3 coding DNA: TGTGCCAGCAGTAAACTAGCGGGAGCGGACAATGAGCAGTTCTTC. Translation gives CASSKLAGADNEQFF.

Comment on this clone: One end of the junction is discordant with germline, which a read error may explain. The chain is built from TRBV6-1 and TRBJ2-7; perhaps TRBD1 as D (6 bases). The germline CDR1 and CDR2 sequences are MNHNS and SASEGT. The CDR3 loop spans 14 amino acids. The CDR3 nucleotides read TGTGCCAGCAGCGAAGACAGGAAACCCTACGAGCAGTACTTC. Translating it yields CASSEDRKPYEQYF.

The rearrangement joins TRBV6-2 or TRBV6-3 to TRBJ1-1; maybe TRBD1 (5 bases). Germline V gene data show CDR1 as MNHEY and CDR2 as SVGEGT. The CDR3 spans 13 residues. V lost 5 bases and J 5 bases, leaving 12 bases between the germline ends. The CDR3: CASSRPGGTEAFF. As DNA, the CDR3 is TGTGCCAGCAGTCGCCCGGGGGGGACTGAAGCTTTCTTT.

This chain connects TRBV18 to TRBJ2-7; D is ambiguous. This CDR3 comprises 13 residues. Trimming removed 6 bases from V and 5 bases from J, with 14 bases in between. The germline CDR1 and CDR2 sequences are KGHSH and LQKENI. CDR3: CASSLEVFHEQYF. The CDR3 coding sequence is TGTGCCAGCTCCCTAGAAGTATTCCACGAGCAGTACTTC. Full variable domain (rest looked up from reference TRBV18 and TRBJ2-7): NAGVMQNPRHLVRRRGQEARLRCSPMKGHSHVYWYRQLPEEGLKFMVYLQKENIIDESGMPKERFSAEFPKEGPSILRIQQVVRGDSAAYFCASSLEVFHEQYFGPGTRLTVT.

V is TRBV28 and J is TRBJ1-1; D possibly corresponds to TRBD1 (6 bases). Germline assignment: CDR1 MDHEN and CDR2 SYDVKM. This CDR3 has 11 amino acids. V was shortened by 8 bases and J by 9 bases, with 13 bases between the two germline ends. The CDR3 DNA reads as TGTGCCAGCGGGGTAGACAGGAAAGCTTTCTTT. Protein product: CASGVDRKAFF.

The CDR3 DNA reads as TGTGCCATCAGTGCCGATTTCGGGCTTAACTATGGCTACACCTTC. Its translation is CAISADFGLNYGYTF. The gene calls are TRBV10-3 and TRBJ1-2, with D hard to call. Germline assignment: CDR1 ENHRY and CDR2 SYGVKD. This CDR3 has 15 amino acids. The V gene lost 4 bases and the J gene lost 1 base, with 13 bases spanning the gap.

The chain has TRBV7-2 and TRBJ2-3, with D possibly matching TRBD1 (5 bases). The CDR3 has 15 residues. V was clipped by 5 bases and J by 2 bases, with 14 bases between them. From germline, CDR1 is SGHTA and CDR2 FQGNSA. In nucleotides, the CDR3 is TGTGCCAGCAGCCTGGAACAGGCGAACACAGATACGCAGTATTTT. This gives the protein CASSLEQANTDTQYF.

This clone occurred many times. The CDR3 spells CSVNQGVNTEAFF. CDR3 nucleotide sequence: TGCAGCGTTAATCAGGGGGTGAACACTGAAGCTTTCTTT. The V gene is TRBV29-1, the J gene TRBJ1-1; TRBD1 agrees at 7 bases. The CDR3 loop spans 13 amino acids. The V segment lost 5 bases and the J segment 0 bases; nucleotides outside the gene matches: 3. The germline gives CDR1 SQVTM, CDR2 ANQGSEA.

The CDR3 region has the DNA TGTGCCAGCAGCTCTGAAACCTACGAGCAGTACTTC. It encodes CASSSETYEQYF. This chain uses TRBV5-5 with TRBJ2-7; D not certain. This CDR3 contains 12 residues. Germline CDR1 reads SGHKS; CDR2 reads YYEKEE (reference sequence). V lost 3 bases to trimming and J lost 2 bases, with 6 bases between them.